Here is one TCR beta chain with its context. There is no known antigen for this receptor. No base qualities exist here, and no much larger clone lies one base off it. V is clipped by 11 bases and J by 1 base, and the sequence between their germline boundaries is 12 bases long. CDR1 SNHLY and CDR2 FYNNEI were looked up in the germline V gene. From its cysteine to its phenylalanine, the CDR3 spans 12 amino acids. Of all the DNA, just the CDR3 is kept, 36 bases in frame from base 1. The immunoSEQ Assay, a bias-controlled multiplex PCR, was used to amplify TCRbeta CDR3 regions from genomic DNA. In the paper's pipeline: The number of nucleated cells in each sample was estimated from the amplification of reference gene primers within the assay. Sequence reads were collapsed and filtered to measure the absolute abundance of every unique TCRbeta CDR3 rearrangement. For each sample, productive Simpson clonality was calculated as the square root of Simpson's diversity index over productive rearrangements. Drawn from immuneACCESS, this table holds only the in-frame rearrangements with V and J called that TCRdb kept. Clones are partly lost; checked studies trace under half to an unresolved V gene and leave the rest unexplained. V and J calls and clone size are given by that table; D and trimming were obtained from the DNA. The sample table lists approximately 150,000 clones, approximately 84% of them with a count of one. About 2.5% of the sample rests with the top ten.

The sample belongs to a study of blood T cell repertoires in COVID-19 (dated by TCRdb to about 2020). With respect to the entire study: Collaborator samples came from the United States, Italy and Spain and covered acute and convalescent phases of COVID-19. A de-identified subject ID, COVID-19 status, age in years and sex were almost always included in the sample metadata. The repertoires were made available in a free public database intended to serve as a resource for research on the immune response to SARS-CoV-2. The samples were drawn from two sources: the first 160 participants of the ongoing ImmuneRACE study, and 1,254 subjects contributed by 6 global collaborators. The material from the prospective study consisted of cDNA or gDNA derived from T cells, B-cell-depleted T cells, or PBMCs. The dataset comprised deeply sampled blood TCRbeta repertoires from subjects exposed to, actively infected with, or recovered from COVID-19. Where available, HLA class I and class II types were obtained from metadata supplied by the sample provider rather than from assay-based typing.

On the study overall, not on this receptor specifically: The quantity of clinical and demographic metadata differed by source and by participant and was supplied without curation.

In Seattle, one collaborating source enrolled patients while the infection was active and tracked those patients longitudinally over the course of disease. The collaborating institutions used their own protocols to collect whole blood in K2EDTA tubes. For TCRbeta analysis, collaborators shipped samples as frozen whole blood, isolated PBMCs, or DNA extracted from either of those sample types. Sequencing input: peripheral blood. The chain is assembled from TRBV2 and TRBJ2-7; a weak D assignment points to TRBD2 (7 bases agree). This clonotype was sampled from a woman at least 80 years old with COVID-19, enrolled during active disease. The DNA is TGTGCCGGGGGGGCGGGTTCCTACGAGCAGTACTTC. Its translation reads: CAGGAGSYEQYF.